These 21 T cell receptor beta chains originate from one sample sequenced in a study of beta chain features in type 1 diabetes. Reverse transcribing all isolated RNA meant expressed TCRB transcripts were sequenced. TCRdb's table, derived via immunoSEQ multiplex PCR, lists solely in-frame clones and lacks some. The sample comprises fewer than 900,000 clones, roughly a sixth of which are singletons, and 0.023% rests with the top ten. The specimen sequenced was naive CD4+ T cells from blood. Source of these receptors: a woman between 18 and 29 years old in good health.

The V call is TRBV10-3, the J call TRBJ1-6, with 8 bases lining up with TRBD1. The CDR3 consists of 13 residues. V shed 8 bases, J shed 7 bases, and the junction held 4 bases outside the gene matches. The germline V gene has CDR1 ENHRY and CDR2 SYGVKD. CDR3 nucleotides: TGTGCCATCCGCGGGACAGGAAATTCACCCCTCCACTTT. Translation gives CAIRGTGNSPLHF.

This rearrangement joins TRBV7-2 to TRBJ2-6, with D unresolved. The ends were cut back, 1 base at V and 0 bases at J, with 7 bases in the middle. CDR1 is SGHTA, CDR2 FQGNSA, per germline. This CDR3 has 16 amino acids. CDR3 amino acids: CASSLVRRSGANVLTF. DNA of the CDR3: TGTGCCAGCAGCTTAGTACGACGCTCTGGGGCCAACGTCCTGACTTTC.

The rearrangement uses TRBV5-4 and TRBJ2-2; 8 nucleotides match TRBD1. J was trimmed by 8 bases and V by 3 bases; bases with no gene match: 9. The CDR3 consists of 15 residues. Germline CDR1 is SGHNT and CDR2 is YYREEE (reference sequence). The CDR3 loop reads CASSSATGAQGELFF. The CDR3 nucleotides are TGTGCCAGCAGCTCTGCGACAGGGGCCCAAGGGGAGCTGTTTTTT. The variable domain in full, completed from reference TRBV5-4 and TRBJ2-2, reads ETGVTQSPTHLIKTRGQQVTLRCSSQSGHNTVSWYQQALGQGPQFIFQYYREEENGRGNFPPRFSGLQFPNYSSELNVNALELDDSALYLCASSSATGAQGELFFGEGSRLTVL.

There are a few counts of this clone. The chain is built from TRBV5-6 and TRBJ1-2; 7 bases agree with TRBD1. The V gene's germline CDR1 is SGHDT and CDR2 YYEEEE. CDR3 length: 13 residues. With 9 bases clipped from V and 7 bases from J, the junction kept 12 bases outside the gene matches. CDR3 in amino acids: CATGNDRDGGYTF. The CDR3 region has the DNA TGTGCCACCGGCAACGACAGGGACGGTGGCTACACCTTC.

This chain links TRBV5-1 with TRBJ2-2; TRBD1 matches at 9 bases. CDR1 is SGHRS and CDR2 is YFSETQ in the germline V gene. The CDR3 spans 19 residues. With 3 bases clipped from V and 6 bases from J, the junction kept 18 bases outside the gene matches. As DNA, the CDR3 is TGCGCCAGCAGCTGGAGGAAGGCGGAATGGGACAGGGCGTCCGGGGAGCTGTTTTTT. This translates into CASSWRKAEWDRASGELFF. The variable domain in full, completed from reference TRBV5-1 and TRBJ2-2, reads KAGVTQTPRYLIKTRGQQVTLSCSPISGHRSVSWYQQTPGQGLQFLFEYFSETQRNKGNFPGRFSGRQFSNSRSEMNVSTLELGDSALYLCASSWRKAEWDRASGELFFGEGSRLTVL.

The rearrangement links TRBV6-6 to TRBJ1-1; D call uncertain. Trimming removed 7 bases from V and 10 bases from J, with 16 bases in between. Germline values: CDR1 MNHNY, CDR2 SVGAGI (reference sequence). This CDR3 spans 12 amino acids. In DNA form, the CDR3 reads TGTGCCAGCATCAATTCGCTAGGCGGAGCTTTCTTT. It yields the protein CASINSLGGAFF.

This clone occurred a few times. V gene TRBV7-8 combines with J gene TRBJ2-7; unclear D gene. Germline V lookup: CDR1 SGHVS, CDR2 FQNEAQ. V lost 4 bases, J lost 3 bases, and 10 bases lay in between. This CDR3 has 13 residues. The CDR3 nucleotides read TGTGCCAGCAGCTACGACCGCTTCTACGAGCAGTACTTC. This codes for CASSYDRFYEQYF.

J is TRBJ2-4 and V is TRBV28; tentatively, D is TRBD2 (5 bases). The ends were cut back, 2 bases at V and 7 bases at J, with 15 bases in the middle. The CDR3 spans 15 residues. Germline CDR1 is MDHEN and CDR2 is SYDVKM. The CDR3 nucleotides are TGTGCCAGCAGTTTAATCGGGGTCTCCTTGAACATTCAGTACTTC. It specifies CASSLIGVSLNIQYF.

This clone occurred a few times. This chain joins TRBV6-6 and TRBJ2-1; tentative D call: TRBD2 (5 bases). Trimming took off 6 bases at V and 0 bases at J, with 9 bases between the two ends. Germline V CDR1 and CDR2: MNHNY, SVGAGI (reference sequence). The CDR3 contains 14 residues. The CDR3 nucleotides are TGTGCCAGCAGGGTCCGGGGCTCCTACAATGAGCAGTTCTTC. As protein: CASRVRGSYNEQFF.

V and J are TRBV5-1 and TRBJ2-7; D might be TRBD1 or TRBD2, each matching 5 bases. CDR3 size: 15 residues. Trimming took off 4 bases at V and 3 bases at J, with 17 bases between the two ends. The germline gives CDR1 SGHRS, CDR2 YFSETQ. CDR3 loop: CASSPAARDHYEQYF. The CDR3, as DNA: TGCGCCAGCAGCCCCGCCGCCCGGGACCACTACGAGCAGTACTTC.

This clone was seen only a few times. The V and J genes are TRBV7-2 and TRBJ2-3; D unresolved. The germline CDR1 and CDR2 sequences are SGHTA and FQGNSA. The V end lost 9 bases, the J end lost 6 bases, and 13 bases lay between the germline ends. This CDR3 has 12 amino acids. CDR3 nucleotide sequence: TGTGCCAGTACAATAAATTCCGATACGCAGTATTTT. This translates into CASTINSDTQYF.

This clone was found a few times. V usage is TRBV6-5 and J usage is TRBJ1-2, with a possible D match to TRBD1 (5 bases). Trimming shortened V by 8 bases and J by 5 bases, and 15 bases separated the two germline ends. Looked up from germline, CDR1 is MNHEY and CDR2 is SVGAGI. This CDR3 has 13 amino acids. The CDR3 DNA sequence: TGTGCCAGCTCGGGGGTGGTCGGGTATGGCTACACCTTC. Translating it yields CASSGVVGYGYTF.

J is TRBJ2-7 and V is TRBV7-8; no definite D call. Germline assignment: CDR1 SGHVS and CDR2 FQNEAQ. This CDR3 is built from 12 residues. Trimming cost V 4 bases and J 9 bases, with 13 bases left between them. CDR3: CASSSVSLGQYF. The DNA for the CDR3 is TGTGCCAGCAGCTCCGTCTCTCTCGGGCAGTACTTC.

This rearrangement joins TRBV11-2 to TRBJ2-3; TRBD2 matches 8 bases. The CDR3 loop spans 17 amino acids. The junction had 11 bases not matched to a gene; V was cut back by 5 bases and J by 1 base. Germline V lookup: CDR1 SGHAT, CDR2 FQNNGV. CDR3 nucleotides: TGTGCCAGCAGCCTCCGACGTAATAGCGGGGGCACAGATACGCAGTATTTT. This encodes CASSLRRNSGGTDTQYF.

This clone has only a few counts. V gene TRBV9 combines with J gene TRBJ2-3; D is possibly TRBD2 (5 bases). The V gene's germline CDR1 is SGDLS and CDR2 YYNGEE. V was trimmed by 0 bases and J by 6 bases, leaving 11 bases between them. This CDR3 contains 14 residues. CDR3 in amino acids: CASSVGTKRDTQYF. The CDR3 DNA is TGTGCCAGCAGCGTAGGCACAAAGCGGGATACGCAGTATTTT.

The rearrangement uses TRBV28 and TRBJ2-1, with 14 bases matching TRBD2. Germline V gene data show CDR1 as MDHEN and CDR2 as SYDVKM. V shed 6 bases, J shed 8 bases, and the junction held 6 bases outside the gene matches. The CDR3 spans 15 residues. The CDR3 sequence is CASRTGTSGSDEQFF. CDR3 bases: TGTGCCAGCAGGACCGGGACTAGCGGGAGCGATGAGCAGTTCTTC.

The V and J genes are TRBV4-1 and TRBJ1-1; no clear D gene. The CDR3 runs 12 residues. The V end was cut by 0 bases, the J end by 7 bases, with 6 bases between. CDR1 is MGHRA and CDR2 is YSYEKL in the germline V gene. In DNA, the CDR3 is TGCGCCAGCAGCCAAGATGGACGTGAAGCTTTCTTT. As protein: CASSQDGREAFF.

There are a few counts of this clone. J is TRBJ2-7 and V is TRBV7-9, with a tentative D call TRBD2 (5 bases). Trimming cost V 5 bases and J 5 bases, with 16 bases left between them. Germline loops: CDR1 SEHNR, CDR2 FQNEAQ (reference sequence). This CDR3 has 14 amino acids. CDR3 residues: CASSPRASINEQYF. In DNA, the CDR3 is TGTGCCAGCAGCCCCCGGGCTAGCATCAACGAGCAGTACTTC.

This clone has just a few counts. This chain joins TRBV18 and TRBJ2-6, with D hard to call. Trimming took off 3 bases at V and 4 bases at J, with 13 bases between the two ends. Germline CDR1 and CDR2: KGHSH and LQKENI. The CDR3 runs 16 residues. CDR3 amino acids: CASSPIGSQGANVLTF. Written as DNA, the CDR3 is TGTGCCAGCTCACCGATCGGTTCTCAAGGGGCCAACGTCCTGACTTTC.

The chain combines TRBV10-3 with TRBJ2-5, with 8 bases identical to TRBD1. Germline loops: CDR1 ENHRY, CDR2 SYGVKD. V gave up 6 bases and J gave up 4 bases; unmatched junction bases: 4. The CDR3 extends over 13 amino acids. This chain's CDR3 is CAIRQGASETQYF. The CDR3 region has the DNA TGTGCCATCAGGCAGGGGGCCTCAGAGACCCAGTACTTC.

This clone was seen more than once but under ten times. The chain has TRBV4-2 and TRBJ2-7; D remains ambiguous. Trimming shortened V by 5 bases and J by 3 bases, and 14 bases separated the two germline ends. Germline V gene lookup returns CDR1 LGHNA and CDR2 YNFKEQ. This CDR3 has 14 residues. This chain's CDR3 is CASSLSAGIYEQYF. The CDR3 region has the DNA TGTGCCAGCAGCTTGTCCGCAGGTATCTACGAGCAGTACTTC.